This record concerns one TCR beta chain sequence. Repertoires were generated with immunoSEQ multiplex PCR, while TCRdb's copy carries only in-frame clones and drops some. The sample carries around 63,000 clones, over 75% recorded once. The source of the sample is a study of blood T cell repertoires in COVID-19. Study at large: COVID-19 samples collected from the United States, Italy and Spain covered acute and convalescent phases. Sources were T cells, B-cell-depleted T cells, or PBMCs; the material itself was cDNA or gDNA.

This CDR3 has 14 amino acids. Trimming cost V 1 base and J 1 base, with 7 bases left between them. Germline V gene lookup returns CDR1 SEHNR and CDR2 FQNEAQ (reference sequence). The genes are TRBV7-9 and TRBJ2-5; possible D gene TRBD1, 6 bases. The sample was peripheral blood. The receptor was derived from a man in his fifties or sixties with acute or convalescent COVID-19. The DNA of the CDR3 is TGTGCCAGCAGCTTAGGAGGGGGCCAAGAGACCCAGTACTTC. This encodes CASSLGGGQETQYF.